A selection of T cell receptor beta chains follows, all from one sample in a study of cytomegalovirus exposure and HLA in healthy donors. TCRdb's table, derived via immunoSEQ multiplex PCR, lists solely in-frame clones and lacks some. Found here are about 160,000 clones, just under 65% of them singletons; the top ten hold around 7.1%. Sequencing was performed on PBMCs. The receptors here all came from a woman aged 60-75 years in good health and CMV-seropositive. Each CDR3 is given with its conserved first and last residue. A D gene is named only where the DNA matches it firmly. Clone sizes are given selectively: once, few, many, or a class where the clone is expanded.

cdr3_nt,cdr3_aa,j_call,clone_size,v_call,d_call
TGTGCCAGCAGTACGGGACTAGCGGGAGGTCTCAACGAGCAGTACTTC,CASSTGLAGGLNEQYF,TRBJ2-7,few,TRBV2,TRBD2
TGCGCCAGCAGCCCTGGGACAGATAATTCACCCCTCCACTTT,CASSPGTDNSPLHF,TRBJ1-6,.,TRBV4-3,TRBD1
TGCGCCAGCAGCTTGGTACAGGCTTCTGGGGCCAACGTCCTGACTTTC,CASSLVQASGANVLTF,TRBJ2-6,.,TRBV5-1,.
TGTGCCAGCAGTTTAATCGGGGGAGGTAGGACTGAAGCTTTCTTT,CASSLIGGGRTEAFF,TRBJ1-1,.,TRBV28,.
TGTGCCAGCAGTGGGCTAGCGGGGGGGTACAATGAGCAGTTCTTC,CASSGLAGGYNEQFF,TRBJ2-1,.,TRBV2,TRBD2
TGTGCCAGCAGCCCCGGACAGGGAATGAGCAATCAGCCCCAGCATTTT,CASSPGQGMSNQPQHF,TRBJ1-5,.,TRBV7-8,TRBD1
TGTGCCAGCAGTTTATTAGAGGGGGAGCTGTTTTTT,CASSLLEGELFF,TRBJ2-2,few,TRBV27,.
TGTGCCAGCAGTGCCCAAATTCGGGTCGGAAACACCATATATTTT,CASSAQIRVGNTIYF,TRBJ1-3,.,TRBV6-1,.
TGTGCCAGCAGTCACCGGGACAGACCCTACGAGCAGTACTTC,CASSHRDRPYEQYF,TRBJ2-7,.,TRBV6-5,TRBD1
TGTGCCAGCAGTTTAAGGGGACAGAATAATTCACCCCTCCACTTT,CASSLRGQNNSPLHF,TRBJ1-6,few,TRBV28,TRBD1
TGTGCCAGCAGCTTGGAGGCGGGATACGAGCAGTACTTC,CASSLEAGYEQYF,TRBJ2-7,.,TRBV5-4,.
TGTGCCAGCAGCTTGGCCAAGGGGCGAACTGAAGCTTTCTTT,CASSLAKGRTEAFF,TRBJ1-1,.,TRBV5-7,.
TGCGCCAGCAGCCCTGGGACAGGGATGAGTCAGCCCCAGCATTTT,CASSPGTGMSQPQHF,TRBJ1-5,once,TRBV5-1,TRBD1
TGTGCCACCCCGAGCGGGTCTGGGGCCAACGTCCTGACTTTC,CATPSGSGANVLTF,TRBJ2-6,.,TRBV2,.
TGTGCCAGCAGCGTCCCACAGGGTCCTGAAGCTTTCTTT,CASSVPQGPEAFF,TRBJ1-1,.,TRBV5-4,.
TGTGCCAGCAGCGCCGGGGTAGCCGAGCAGTACTTC,CASSAGVAEQYF,TRBJ2-7,few,TRBV7-9,.
TGTGCCAGCAGCGTGGCGGAGGGCTCCTACAATGAGCAGTTCTTC,CASSVAEGSYNEQFF,TRBJ2-1,.,TRBV9,.
TGTGCCATCAGTGTACAGGGGGACACTGAAGCTTTCTTT,CAISVQGDTEAFF,TRBJ1-1,.,TRBV10-3,TRBD1
TGTGCCAGCACCATGGAGAGGACCTACAATGAGCAGTTCTTC,CASTMERTYNEQFF,TRBJ2-1,.,TRBV2,.
TGTGCCAGCAGCTTGGCATTAGACACTGAAGCTTTCTTT,CASSLALDTEAFF,TRBJ1-1,few,TRBV5-4,.
TGTGCCAGCAGCTTAGGCGAATTTAGCAATCAGCCCCAGCATTTT,CASSLGEFSNQPQHF,TRBJ1-5,.,TRBV7-2,.
TGTGCCAGCAGTTCACAGGGGGTAAAAGAGACCCAGTACTTC,CASSSQGVKETQYF,TRBJ2-5,few,TRBV7-2,TRBD1
TGCGCCAGCAGTGGTGCGGTGGGCGGGGATTACAATGAGCAGTTCTTC,CASSGAVGGDYNEQFF,TRBJ2-1,.,TRBV10-2,.
TGTGCCAGCAGTTCGGAAATGACAGGGACTAATGAAAAACTGTTTTTT,CASSSEMTGTNEKLFF,TRBJ1-4,many,TRBV28,TRBD1
TGTGCCAGCAGCGCACCTAGCGGGAGCTCCTACAATGAGCAGTTCTTC,CASSAPSGSSYNEQFF,TRBJ2-1,.,TRBV9,TRBD2
TGTGCCACCACGGGACTAGCGGGGAGCACAGATACGCAGTATTTT,CATTGLAGSTDTQYF,TRBJ2-3,.,TRBV21-1,.
TGTGCCAGTAACAAACAGAGGGTGGGGGGGAACACTGAAGCTTTCTTT,CASNKQRVGGNTEAFF,TRBJ1-1,.,TRBV19,.
TGTGCCAGCAGCCCCGGAGGTACTAGCGGGATTCAAGAGACCCAGTACTTC,CASSPGGTSGIQETQYF,TRBJ2-5,.,TRBV7-9,TRBD2
TGTGCCAGTAGTATGACAGGGGGCTACAATGAGCAGTTCTTC,CASSMTGGYNEQFF,TRBJ2-1,.,TRBV19,TRBD1
TGTGCCAGTAGTGTACAGGGGGGGCGGAACACTGAAGCTTTCTTT,CASSVQGGRNTEAFF,TRBJ1-1,.,TRBV19,TRBD1
TGTGCCAGCAGTCCGACAGGACGAACCAAGCATGAGCAGTTCTTC,CASSPTGRTKHEQFF,TRBJ2-1,once,TRBV28,.
TGTGCTAGCAGCTTACAACAGGACCCTGCCTACGAGCAGTACTTC,CASSLQQDPAYEQYF,TRBJ2-7,.,TRBV7-7,.
TGTGCCAGCAGTTCTTACAGGGGGGGCACAGATACGCAGTATTTT,CASSSYRGGTDTQYF,TRBJ2-3,.,TRBV28,TRBD1
TGTGCCAGCTCACCACCGGTGCGACAGGTCTCTGGAAACACCATATATTTT,CASSPPVRQVSGNTIYF,TRBJ1-3,few,TRBV18,.
TGTGCCACCAGCAGAGGGACTAGCGGGAGTAACGAGCAGTACTTC,CATSRGTSGSNEQYF,TRBJ2-7,.,TRBV15,TRBD2
TGTGCCAGCAGCCTCTTTATGAGCTCCTACAATGAGCAGTTCTTC,CASSLFMSSYNEQFF,TRBJ2-1,.,TRBV5-6,.
TGTGCCAGCAGCTTAGCGACTAGCTGGAGCTCCTACAATGAGCAGTTCTTC,CASSLATSWSSYNEQFF,TRBJ2-1,.,TRBV7-9,TRBD2
TGCGCCAGCAGCCAAAATGGGGGGACAGGGGAGTCCGGGGAGCTGTTTTTT,CASSQNGGTGESGELFF,TRBJ2-2,.,TRBV4-3,TRBD1
TGTGCCAGCAGCCAAGAGGCGGGGGGGAAACACTACGAGCAGTACTTC,CASSQEAGGKHYEQYF,TRBJ2-7,.,TRBV4-2,TRBD2
TGTGCCAGCAGTTTTCTCAGGGCCGTTGGAGCTTTCTTT,CASSFLRAVGAFF,TRBJ1-1,.,TRBV28,.
TGTGCCAGTAGTACCGGGACTAGCGCCACCGGGGAGCTGTTTTTT,CASSTGTSATGELFF,TRBJ2-2,.,TRBV19,TRBD2
TGTGCCAGCAGACAACAGGGGGGAAATAATGAAAAACTGTTTTTT,CASRQQGGNNEKLFF,TRBJ1-4,.,TRBV27,TRBD1
TGTGCCAGCAGCTCTGTCGGGGCGGGGGCCTACAATGAGCAGTTCTTC,CASSSVGAGAYNEQFF,TRBJ2-1,few,TRBV7-6,TRBD2
TGTGCCTGGAGTTCGGGACTTAATTCACCCCTCCACTTT,CAWSSGLNSPLHF,TRBJ1-6,few,TRBV30,.
TGTGCCTGGAGTGCCAACAGGGGTTATTCACCCCTCCACTTT,CAWSANRGYSPLHF,TRBJ1-6,.,TRBV30,TRBD1
TGTGCCAGCAGTGGGGGGACTGAAAACATTCAGTACTTC,CASSGGTENIQYF,TRBJ2-4,.,TRBV2,.
TGCGCCAGCAGCCCCGGGACAGGGGGCATGTCAAACACAGATACGCAGTATTTT,CASSPGTGGMSNTDTQYF,TRBJ2-3,few,TRBV4-3,TRBD1
TGTGCCAGCAGCTTAGATCTAGCGGGCACCGGGGAGCTGTTTTTT,CASSLDLAGTGELFF,TRBJ2-2,.,TRBV7-2,TRBD2
TGTGCCAGCAGCCCGTCTACGGCGGGTCTCCCCCCGAAAGAGACCCAGTACTTC,CASSPSTAGLPPKETQYF,TRBJ2-5,.,TRBV7-2,.
TGCAGCGTTGGCCCAGGGGCAGATACGCAGTATTTT,CSVGPGADTQYF,TRBJ2-3,.,TRBV29-1,.
TGTGCCAGCAGTGACCGGACAGGGCAAGGCTACACCTTC,CASSDRTGQGYTF,TRBJ1-2,.,TRBV25-1,TRBD1
TGTGCCAGCAGTTACGCCCAAGGACAGACAGATACGCAGTATTTT,CASSYAQGQTDTQYF,TRBJ2-3,.,TRBV6-6,.
TGTGCCAGCAGCTTGCGGAGGGCGGGAGGCTCCTACGAGCAGTACTTC,CASSLRRAGGSYEQYF,TRBJ2-7,few,TRBV5-6,TRBD2
TGCGCCAGCAGCACTAGCGTTCCTAGCACAGATACGCAGTATTTT,CASSTSVPSTDTQYF,TRBJ2-3,.,TRBV5-1,TRBD2